The 6 T cell receptor beta chains listed next were all sequenced from one sample in a study of blood T cell repertoires in COVID-19. Here immunoSEQ multiplex PCR was the method, and the copy in TCRdb shows in-frame clones only, minus some. Of about 160,000 clones listed, more than 70% are singletons. Specimen: PBMCs or T cells enriched from blood (not recorded which). The receptor source for this set is a man aged 60 to 69 who had recovered from COVID-19.

The count of this clone is one. CDR3 sequence: CASSLPWPQHF. CDR3 nucleotides: TGTGCCAGCAGCCTCCCTTGGCCCCAGCATTTT. This sequence joins TRBV4-2 and TRBJ1-5; D not certain. V lost 4 bases, J lost 9 bases, and 7 bases lay in between. CDR1 is LGHNA, CDR2 YNFKEQ, per germline. The CDR3 has 11 amino acids.

The V call is TRBV27, the J call TRBJ2-6; D call uncertain. Between the trimmed V and J ends, which lost 4 bases and 0 bases, there was a span of 7 bases. Germline-derived CDR1 and CDR2 are MNHEY and SMNVEV (reference sequence). CDR3 length equals 15 residues. The CDR3 DNA reads as TGTGCCAGCAGTTCCGTAGACTCTGGGGCCAACGTCCTGACTTTC. As protein: CASSSVDSGANVLTF.

This clone showed up just a few times. The chain combines TRBV6-8 with TRBJ2-2, with D perhaps matching TRBD1 (5 bases). The CDR3 loop spans 18 amino acids. Germline CDR1 MNHGY, CDR2 SAAAGT. The ends were cut back, 0 bases at V and 2 bases at J, with 16 bases in the middle. CDR3 nucleotide sequence: TGTGCCAGCAGTTACTCTGACAGCCCAAAGGGAAACACCGGGGAGCTGTTTTTT. Translation: CASSYSDSPKGNTGELFF.

V usage is TRBV5-1 and J usage is TRBJ1-1; unclear D gene. V was cut by 1 base and J by 0 bases, with 10 bases left in between. This CDR3 comprises 15 residues. The V gene's germline CDR1 is SGHRS and CDR2 YFSETQ. CDR3 DNA: TGCGCCAGCAGCTTGATTCCGGGTATGAACACTGAAGCTTTCTTT. This encodes CASSLIPGMNTEAFF.

The V and J genes are TRBV6-5 and TRBJ2-3; 8 bases line up with TRBD1. CDR1 and CDR2 (germline): MNHEY, SVGAGI. The V gene end was trimmed by 6 bases and the J gene end by 1 base; junction bases not matched to a gene: 6. The length of the CDR3 is 15 residues. The CDR3 sequence: CASRPTGAGTDTQYF. DNA of the CDR3: TGTGCCAGCAGACCGACAGGGGCGGGCACAGATACGCAGTATTTT.

This clone was detected only a few times. The chain combines TRBV28 with TRBJ2-2; the match to TRBD2 covers 7 bases. J gave up 5 bases and V 5 bases, and 5 bases lay outside the gene matches. The germline gives CDR1 MDHEN, CDR2 SYDVKM. There are 14 residues in the CDR3. CDR3 in amino acids: CASSRGTITGELFF. The CDR3 bases are TGTGCCAGCAGTCGAGGGACTATAACCGGGGAGCTGTTTTTT.